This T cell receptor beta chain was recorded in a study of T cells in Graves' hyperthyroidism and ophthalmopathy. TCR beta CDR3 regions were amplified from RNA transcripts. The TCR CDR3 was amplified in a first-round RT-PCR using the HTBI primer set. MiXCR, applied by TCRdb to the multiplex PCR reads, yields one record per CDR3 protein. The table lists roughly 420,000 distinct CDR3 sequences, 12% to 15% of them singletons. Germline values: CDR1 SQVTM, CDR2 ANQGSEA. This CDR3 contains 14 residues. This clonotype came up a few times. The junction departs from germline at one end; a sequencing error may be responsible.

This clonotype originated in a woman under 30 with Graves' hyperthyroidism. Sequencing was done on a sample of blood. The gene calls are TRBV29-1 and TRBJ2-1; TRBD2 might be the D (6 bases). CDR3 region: CSAEVAEIYNEQFF. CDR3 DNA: TGCAGCGCTGAAGTAGCGGAGATCTACAATGAGCAGTTCTTC.